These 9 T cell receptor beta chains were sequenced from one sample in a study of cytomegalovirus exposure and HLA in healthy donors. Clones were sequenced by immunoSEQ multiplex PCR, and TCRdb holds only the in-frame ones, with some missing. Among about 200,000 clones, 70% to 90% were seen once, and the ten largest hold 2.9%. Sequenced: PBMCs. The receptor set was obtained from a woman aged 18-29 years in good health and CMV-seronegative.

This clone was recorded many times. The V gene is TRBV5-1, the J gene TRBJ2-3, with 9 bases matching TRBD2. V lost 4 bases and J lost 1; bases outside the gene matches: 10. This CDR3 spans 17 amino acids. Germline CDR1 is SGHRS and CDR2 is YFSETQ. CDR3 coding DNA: TGCGCCAGCAGCATGGCCCCTAGCGGGAAGGGCACAGATACGCAGTATTTT. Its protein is CASSMAPSGKGTDTQYF. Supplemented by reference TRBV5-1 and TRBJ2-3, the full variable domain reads KAGVTQTPRYLIKTRGQQVTLSCSPISGHRSVSWYQQTPGQGLQFLFEYFSETQRNKGNFPGRFSGRQFSNSRSEMNVSTLELGDSALYLCASSMAPSGKGTDTQYFGPGTRLTVL.

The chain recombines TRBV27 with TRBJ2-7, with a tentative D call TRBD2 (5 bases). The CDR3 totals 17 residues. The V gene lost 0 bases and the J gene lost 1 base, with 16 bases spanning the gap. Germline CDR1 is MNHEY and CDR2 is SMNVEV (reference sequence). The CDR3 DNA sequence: TGTGCCAGCAGTTTATCTTTAAGTAGCGCCTTATCCTACGAGCAGTACTTC. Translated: CASSLSLSSALSYEQYF.

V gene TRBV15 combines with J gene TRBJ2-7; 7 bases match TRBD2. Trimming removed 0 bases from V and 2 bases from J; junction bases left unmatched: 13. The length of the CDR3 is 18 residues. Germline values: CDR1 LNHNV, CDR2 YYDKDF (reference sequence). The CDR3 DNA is TGTGCCACCAGCAGAGATTCATCCCCCGGACTAGTCCCCTACGAGCAGTACTTC. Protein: CATSRDSSPGLVPYEQYF.

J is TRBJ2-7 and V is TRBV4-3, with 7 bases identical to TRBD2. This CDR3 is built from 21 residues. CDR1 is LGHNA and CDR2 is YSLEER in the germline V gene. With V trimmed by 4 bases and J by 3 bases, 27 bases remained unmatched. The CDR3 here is CASSPQEVDVWLADILYEQYF. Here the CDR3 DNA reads TGCGCCAGCAGCCCGCAAGAGGTGGATGTTTGGCTAGCGGATATACTCTACGAGCAGTACTTC.

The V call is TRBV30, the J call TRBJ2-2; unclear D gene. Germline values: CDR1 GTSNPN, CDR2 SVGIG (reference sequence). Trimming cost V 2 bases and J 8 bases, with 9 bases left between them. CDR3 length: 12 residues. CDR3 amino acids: CAWSFSVGELFF. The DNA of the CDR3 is TGTGCCTGGAGTTTCTCCGTGGGGGAGCTGTTTTTT.

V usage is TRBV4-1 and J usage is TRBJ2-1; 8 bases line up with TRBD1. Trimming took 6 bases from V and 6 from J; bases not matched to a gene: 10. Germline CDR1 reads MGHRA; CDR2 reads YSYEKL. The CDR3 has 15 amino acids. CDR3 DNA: TGCGCCAGCAGTTCCGGGACAGGACTCTCCAATGAGCAGTTCTTC. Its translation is CASSSGTGLSNEQFF.

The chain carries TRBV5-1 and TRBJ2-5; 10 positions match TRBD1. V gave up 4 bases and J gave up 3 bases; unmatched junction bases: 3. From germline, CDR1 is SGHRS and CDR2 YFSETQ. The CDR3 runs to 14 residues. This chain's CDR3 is CASSAGQGEETQYF. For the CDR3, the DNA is TGCGCCAGCAGCGCAGGACAGGGGGAAGAGACCCAGTACTTC. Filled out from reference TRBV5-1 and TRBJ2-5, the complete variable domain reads KAGVTQTPRYLIKTRGQQVTLSCSPISGHRSVSWYQQTPGQGLQFLFEYFSETQRNKGNFPGRFSGRQFSNSRSEMNVSTLELGDSALYLCASSAGQGEETQYFGPGTRLLVL.

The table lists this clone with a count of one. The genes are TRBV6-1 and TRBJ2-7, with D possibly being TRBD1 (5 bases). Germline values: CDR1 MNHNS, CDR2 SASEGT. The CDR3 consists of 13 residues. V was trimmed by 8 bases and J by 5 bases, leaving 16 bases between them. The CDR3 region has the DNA TGTGCCAGCCGTGGGTCAGGGTCCCACGAGCAGTACTTC. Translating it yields CASRGSGSHEQYF.

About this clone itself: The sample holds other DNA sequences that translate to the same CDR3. The CDR3 loop is CASSSPPSSYNEQFF. Here the CDR3 DNA reads TGTGCCAGCAGCTCCCCCCCCAGCTCCTACAATGAGCAGTTCTTC. The rearrangement joins TRBV7-9 to TRBJ2-1; D unresolved. Trimming cost V 4 bases and J 0 bases, with 10 bases left between them. Germline V gene sequence: CDR1 SEHNR, CDR2 FQNEAQ (reference sequence). This CDR3 comprises 15 residues.